The 4 T cell receptor beta chains below were found in one sample sequenced in a study of blood T cell repertoires in COVID-19. Generated by immunoSEQ multiplex PCR, the TCRdb table keeps only in-frame clones and is missing some. The data hold 150,000 or so clones, with under 85% observed a single time. What was sequenced was peripheral blood. The receptors come from a man aged 65 to 79 who had recovered from COVID-19.

V is TRBV6-5 and J is TRBJ1-4; unclear D gene. Germline values: CDR1 MNHEY, CDR2 SVGAGI. This CDR3 has 13 amino acids. The V and J ends lost 6 bases and 5 bases respectively, with 10 bases between them. Written as DNA, the CDR3 is TGTGCCAGCAGCCGGGAACAAAATGAAAAACTGTTTTTT. Amino acids: CASSREQNEKLFF.

The CDR3 sequence: CASSWGLPTDTQYF. DNA of the CDR3: TGTGCCAGCAGTTGGGGACTACCCACAGATACGCAGTATTTT. V and J are TRBV27 and TRBJ2-3; 7 nucleotides agree with TRBD2. Germline V CDR1 and CDR2: MNHEY, SMNVEV (reference sequence). With V trimmed by 4 bases and J by 2 bases, 3 bases remained unmatched. The CDR3 covers 14 residues.

This chain uses TRBV11-2 with TRBJ2-1; 8 bases line up with TRBD1. Per germline, CDR1 SGHAT and CDR2 FQNNGV. The CDR3 consists of 15 residues. With V trimmed by 6 bases and J by 2 bases, 6 bases remained unmatched. The CDR3: CASRDTGGTYNEQFF. CDR3 in DNA: TGTGCCAGCAGGGATACAGGGGGGACCTACAATGAGCAGTTCTTC.

This chain connects TRBV7-9 to TRBJ2-7, with 7 bases fitting TRBD2. This CDR3 has 15 residues. Unmatched junction bases numbered 9, after V lost 1 base and J lost 6 bases. Germline assignment: CDR1 SEHNR and CDR2 FQNEAQ (reference sequence). DNA of the CDR3: TGTGCCAGCAGCTTAGATCCAGCGGGACTGGTCGAGCAGTACTTC. Translating it yields CASSLDPAGLVEQYF. The whole variable domain, filled in from reference TRBV7-9 and TRBJ2-7, reads DTGVSQNPRHKITKRGQNVTFRCDPISEHNRLYWYRQTLGQGPEFLTYFQNEAQLEKSRLLSDRFSAERPKGSFSTLEIQRTEQGDSAMYLCASSLDPAGLVEQYFGPGTRLTVT.